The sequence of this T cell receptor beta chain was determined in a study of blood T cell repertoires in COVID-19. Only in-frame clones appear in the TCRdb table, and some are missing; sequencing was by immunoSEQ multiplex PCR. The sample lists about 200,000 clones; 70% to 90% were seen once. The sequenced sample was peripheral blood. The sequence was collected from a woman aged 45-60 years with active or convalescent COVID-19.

The CDR3 nucleotides are TGTGCCAGCAGCTTAGTCGCAGGGGGCTCTGGAAACACCATATATTTT. This sequence encodes CASSLVAGGSGNTIYF. The J gene is TRBJ1-3, the V gene TRBV7-6; TRBD1 agrees at 7 bases. Per the germline V gene, CDR1 is SGHVS and CDR2 is FNYEAQ. This CDR3 region has 16 residues. V was clipped by 1 base and J by 0 bases; unmatched bases: 3.